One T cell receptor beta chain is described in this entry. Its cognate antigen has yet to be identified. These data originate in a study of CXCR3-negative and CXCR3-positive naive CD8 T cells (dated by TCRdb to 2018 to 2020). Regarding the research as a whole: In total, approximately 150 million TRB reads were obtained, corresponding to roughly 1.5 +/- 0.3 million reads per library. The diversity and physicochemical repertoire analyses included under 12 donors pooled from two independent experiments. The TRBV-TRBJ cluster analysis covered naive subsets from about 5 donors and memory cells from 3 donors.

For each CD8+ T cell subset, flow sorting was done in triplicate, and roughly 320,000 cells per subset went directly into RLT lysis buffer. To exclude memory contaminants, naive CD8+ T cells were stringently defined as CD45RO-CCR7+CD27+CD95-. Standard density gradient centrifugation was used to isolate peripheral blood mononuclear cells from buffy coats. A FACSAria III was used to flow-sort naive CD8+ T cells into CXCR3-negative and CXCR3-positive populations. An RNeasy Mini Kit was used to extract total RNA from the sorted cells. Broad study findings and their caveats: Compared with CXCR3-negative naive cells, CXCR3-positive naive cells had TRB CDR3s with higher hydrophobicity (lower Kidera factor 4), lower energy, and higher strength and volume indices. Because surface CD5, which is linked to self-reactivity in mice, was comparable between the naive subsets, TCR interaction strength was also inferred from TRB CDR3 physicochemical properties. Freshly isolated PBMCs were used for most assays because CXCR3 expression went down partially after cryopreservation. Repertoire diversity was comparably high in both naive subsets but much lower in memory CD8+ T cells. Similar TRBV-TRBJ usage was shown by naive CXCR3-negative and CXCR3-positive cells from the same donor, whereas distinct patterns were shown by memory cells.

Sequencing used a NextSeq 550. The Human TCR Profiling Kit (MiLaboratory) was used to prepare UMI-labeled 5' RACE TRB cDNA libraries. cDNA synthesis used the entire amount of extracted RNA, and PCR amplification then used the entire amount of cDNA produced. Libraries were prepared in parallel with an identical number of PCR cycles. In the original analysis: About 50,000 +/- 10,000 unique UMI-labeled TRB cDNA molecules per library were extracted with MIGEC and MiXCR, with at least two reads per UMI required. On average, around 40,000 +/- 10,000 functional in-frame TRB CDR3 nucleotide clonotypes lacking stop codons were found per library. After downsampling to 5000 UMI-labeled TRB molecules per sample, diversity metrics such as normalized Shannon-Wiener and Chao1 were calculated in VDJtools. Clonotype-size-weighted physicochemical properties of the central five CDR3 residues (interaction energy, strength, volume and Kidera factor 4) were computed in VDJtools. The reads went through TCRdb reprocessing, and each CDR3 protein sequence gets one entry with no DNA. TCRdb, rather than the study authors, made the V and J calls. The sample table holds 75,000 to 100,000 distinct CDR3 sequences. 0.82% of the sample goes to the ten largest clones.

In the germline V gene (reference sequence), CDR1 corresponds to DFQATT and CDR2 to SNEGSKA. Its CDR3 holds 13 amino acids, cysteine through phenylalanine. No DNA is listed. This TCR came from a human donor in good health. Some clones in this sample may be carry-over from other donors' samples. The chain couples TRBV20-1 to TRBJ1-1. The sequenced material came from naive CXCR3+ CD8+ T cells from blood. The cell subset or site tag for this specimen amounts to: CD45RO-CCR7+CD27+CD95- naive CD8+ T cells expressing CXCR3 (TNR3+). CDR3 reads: CSAREAGNTEAFF.